A single sample is the source of the 27 T cell receptor beta chains below, sequenced in a study of T cell repertoires in cytomegalovirus infection. TCRdb re-derived calls from the reads in MiXCR, one entry per CDR3 protein. Found here are around 300,000 distinct CDR3 sequences, over 7.5% of them singletons; the top ten hold around 4.5%. The sequenced sample consisted of PBMCs. The receptors were gathered from a human donor in good health (CMV status not recorded). Some clones in this sample may be carry-over from other donors' samples.

The chain has TRBV4-2 and TRBJ1-6; D remains ambiguous. The germline V gene encodes CDR1 LGHNA and CDR2 YNFKEQ. The V end lost 0 bases, the J end lost 14 bases, and 23 bases lay between the germline ends. The CDR3 is 17 residues long. This CDR3 reads CASSQDLPGLPLETLHF. The CDR3 bases are TGTGCCAGCAGCCAAGATCTCCCTGGACTCCCTTTGGAGACCCTCCACTTT.

This clonotype occurred a few times. The chain employs TRBV7-7 and TRBJ2-2; D perhaps matches TRBD2 (7 bases). V gave up 5 bases and J gave up 4 bases, with 14 bases separating them. The CDR3 contains 15 residues. Germline lookup yields CDR1 SSHAT and CDR2 FNYEAQ (reference sequence). The CDR3 nucleotides read TGTGCCAGCAGCCCAACCGGGGGGCTCACCGGGGAGCTGTTTTTT. As protein: CASSPTGGLTGELFF.

The chain has TRBV11-2 and TRBJ2-7; TRBD2 matches at 13 bases. The CDR3 has 15 amino acids. Trimming at V came to 8 bases and at J to 3 bases, leaving 7 bases not matched to a gene. The germline V gene has CDR1 SGHAT and CDR2 FQNNGV. CDR3 region: CASYGWTSGSYEQYF. The CDR3 DNA sequence: TGTGCCAGCTATGGCTGGACTAGCGGGAGCTACGAGCAGTACTTC. Full variable domain (rest looked up from reference TRBV11-2 and TRBJ2-7): EAGVAQSPRYKIIEKRQSVAFWCNPISGHATLYWYQQILGQGPKLLIQFQNNGVVDDSQLPKDRFSAERLKGVDSTLKIQPAKLEDSAVYLCASYGWTSGSYEQYFGPGTRLTVT.

This clonotype was detected ten times or more. The CDR3 bases are TGTGCCAGCAGCCACCGGGACAGGGGATCCGGGGAGCTGTTTTTT. Protein product: CASSHRDRGSGELFF. The chain is built from TRBV7-6 and TRBJ2-2, with 10 bases fitting TRBD1. The CDR3 loop spans 15 amino acids. Germline CDR1 and CDR2: SGHVS and FNYEAQ. Trimming removed 5 bases from V and 6 bases from J; junction bases left unmatched: 6.

This clonotype was observed many times. V is TRBV19 and J is TRBJ1-1; TRBD1 matches at 8 bases. The germline V gene has CDR1 LNHDA and CDR2 SQIVND (reference sequence). V lost 5 bases and J lost 0; bases outside the gene matches: 5. The CDR3 sequence is 15 residues long. DNA for the CDR3: TGTGCCAGTAGTTCAGGACAGGGACTGAACACTGAAGCTTTCTTT. Protein sequence: CASSSGQGLNTEAFF. Full variable domain (missing parts from reference TRBV19 and TRBJ1-1): DGGITQSPKYLFRKEGQNVTLSCEQNLNHDAMYWYRQDPGQGLRLIYYSQIVNDFQKGDIAEGYSVSREKKESFPLTVTSAQKNPTAFYLCASSSGQGLNTEAFFGQGTRLTVV.

The V call is TRBV11-2, the J call TRBJ1-2, with 10 bases that match TRBD1. There are 15 residues in the CDR3. Trimming at V came to 1 base and at J to 8 bases, leaving 7 bases not matched to a gene. The germline gives CDR1 SGHAT, CDR2 FQNNGV. CDR3 in amino acids: CASSLVGGTGVGYTF. DNA of the CDR3: TGTGCCAGCAGCTTAGTCGGCGGGACAGGGGTAGGCTACACCTTC.

This rearrangement joins TRBV7-3 to TRBJ2-7; the D is unclear. Trimming pared 1 base from V and 3 bases from J, leaving 7 bases between. The CDR3 loop spans 13 amino acids. In germline, CDR1 is SGHTA, CDR2 FQGTGA. The CDR3 here is CASSLKADYEQYF. The CDR3 DNA reads TGTGCCAGCAGCTTAAAGGCCGACTACGAGCAGTACTTC.

The sample holds a few counts of this clonotype. The chain employs TRBV6-2 or TRBV6-3 and TRBJ1-1; TRBD1 agrees at 9 bases. From germline, CDR1 is MNHEY and CDR2 SVGEGT. This CDR3 comprises 12 residues. After removal of 5 bases from V and 10 bases from J, the junction contained 5 bases not matched to a gene. In nucleotides, the CDR3 is TGTGCCAGCAGTCGGGGACAGGGAGGAGCTTTCTTT. Its protein product is CASSRGQGGAFF.

The chain employs TRBV6-6 and TRBJ1-3; D uncertain. CDR1 is MNHNY, CDR2 SVGAGI, per germline (reference sequence). CDR3 length equals 16 residues. Deletions cut 5 bases from V and 2 bases from J, with 16 bases between. In DNA form, the CDR3 reads TGTGCCAGCAGTGAGAGGTCCCCGGCGGCTGGAAACACCATATATTTT. Residues: CASSERSPAAGNTIYF.

This clonotype was seen a few times. This rearrangement joins TRBV5-6 to TRBJ1-2; the D is unclear. The CDR3 covers 12 residues. Trimming removed 5 bases at V and 6 bases at J, with 11 bases between. From germline, CDR1 is SGHDT and CDR2 YYEEEE. The CDR3 bases are TGTGCCAGCAGACGGGTCCAGAATGGCTACACCTTC. Its protein is CASRRVQNGYTF.

There are many counts of this clonotype. J is TRBJ2-7 and V is TRBV7-2; 9 bases line up with TRBD2. The CDR3 contains 15 residues. CDR1 and CDR2 from the germline V gene are SGHTA and FQGNSA. V dropped 7 bases and J dropped 4; count of bases not matched to a gene: 11. The CDR3 sequence is CASTPAAGGQYEQYF. CDR3 in DNA: TGTGCCAGCACCCCCGCGGCGGGAGGGCAATACGAGCAGTACTTC. Based on the CDR3 plus reference TRBV7-2 and TRBJ2-7, the full variable domain is GAGVSQSPSNKVTEKGKDVELRCDPISGHTALYWYRQSLGQGLEFLIYFQGNSAPDKSGLPSDRFSAERTGGSVSTLTIQRTQQEDSAVYLCASTPAAGGQYEQYFGPGTRLTVT.

The rearrangement links TRBV6-1 to TRBJ1-5; D is undetermined. The ends were cut back, 10 bases at V and 4 bases at J, with 11 bases in the middle. Germline V gene sequence: CDR1 MNHNS, CDR2 SASEGT. The CDR3 sequence is 12 residues long. The CDR3 is CATIQSNQPQHF. The DNA of the CDR3 is TGTGCCACCATCCAGAGTAATCAGCCCCAGCATTTT.

V is TRBV9 and J is TRBJ2-6, with D hard to call. V was pared by 0 bases and J by 0 bases, with 10 bases between. Germline V gene lookup returns CDR1 SGDLS and CDR2 YYNGEE. This CDR3 is built from 17 residues. The DNA for the CDR3 is TGTGCCAGCAGCGTAGGCAGGCTGAACTCTGGGGCCAACGTCCTGACTTTC. Its protein product is CASSVGRLNSGANVLTF.

This clonotype was seen ten or more times. V usage is TRBV24-1 and J usage is TRBJ2-2; 15 bases fit TRBD2. The germline CDR1 and CDR2 sequences are KGHDR and SFDVKD. The J segment lost 0 bases and the V segment lost 3 bases, leaving 10 bases of the junction unmatched. The CDR3 extends over 21 amino acids. The CDR3 region is CATSDPPGTSGRPANTGELFF. CDR3 bases: TGTGCCACCAGTGATCCCCCCGGGACTAGCGGGAGGCCCGCGAACACCGGGGAGCTGTTTTTT.

This clonotype was counted between two and nine times. The chain has TRBV12-3 or TRBV12-4 and TRBJ1-5; D not certain. Trimming left V 2 bases short and J 2 bases short, with 10 bases between. This CDR3 region has 15 residues. The CDR3 is CASSLSLHGNQPQHF. CDR3 coding DNA: TGTGCCAGCAGTTTAAGTCTGCATGGCAATCAGCCCCAGCATTTT.

J is TRBJ2-7 and V is TRBV6-1; D call uncertain. Germline CDR1 is MNHNS and CDR2 is SASEGT. CDR3 size: 11 residues. Trimming took 6 bases from V and 4 from J, leaving 7 bases between them. The CDR3 here is CASSVGYEQYF. Here the CDR3 DNA reads TGTGCCAGCAGCGTAGGGTACGAGCAGTACTTC.

At least ten counts were recorded for this clonotype. The rearrangement uses TRBV19 and TRBJ2-2, with TRBD2 matching 12 bases. The germline V gene encodes CDR1 LNHDA and CDR2 SQIVND (reference sequence). Germline trimming cut 3 bases from V and 5 bases from J; bases unmatched to any gene: 13. The CDR3 extends over 19 amino acids. In DNA, the CDR3 is TGTGCCAGTAGTATTCGCCTAGCGGGAGGGCCCGTTGGGACCGGGGAGCTGTTTTTT. Amino acid sequence: CASSIRLAGGPVGTGELFF.

The chain uses TRBV28 and TRBJ2-7, with 7 bases matching TRBD1. This CDR3 comprises 14 residues. Looked up from germline, CDR1 is MDHEN and CDR2 is SYDVKM. Unmatched junction bases numbered 7, after V lost 6 bases and J lost 2 bases. This CDR3 reads CASRQGTVPYEQYF. DNA for the CDR3: TGTGCCAGCAGACAAGGGACAGTCCCCTACGAGCAGTACTTC.

This sequence joins TRBV27 and TRBJ1-6; 7 bases map to TRBD1. J lost 10 bases, V lost 5 bases, and 8 bases had no gene match. The germline V gene has CDR1 MNHEY and CDR2 SMNVEV (reference sequence). The CDR3 covers 14 residues. CDR3 DNA: TGTGCCAGCAGTCCCCGGGACAGAAGATCACCCCTCCACTTT. Its translation: CASSPRDRRSPLHF.

The V gene is TRBV2, the J gene TRBJ2-1; possibly TRBD2 for D (5 bases). From germline, CDR1 is SNHLY and CDR2 FYNNEI. There are 15 residues in the CDR3. Trimming stripped 8 bases from V and 7 bases from J, with 21 bases between. The CDR3 is CASGSDGLRRNEQFF. CDR3 bases: TGTGCCAGCGGGAGTGACGGGCTAAGACGGAATGAGCAGTTCTTC. Drawing the rest from reference TRBV2 and TRBJ2-1, the complete variable domain is EPEVTQTPSHQVTQMGQEVILRCVPISNHLYFYWYRQILGQKVEFLVSFYNNEISEKSEIFDDQFSVERPDGSNFTLKIRSTKLEDSAMYFCASGSDGLRRNEQFFGPGTRLTVL.

V usage is TRBV20-1 and J usage is TRBJ1-5; TRBD1 aligns across 10 bases. The V and J ends lost 0 bases and 5 bases, in that order; junction bases with no gene match: 7. The CDR3 extends over 16 amino acids. Germline CDR1 is DFQATT and CDR2 is SNEGSKA (reference sequence). In nucleotides, the CDR3 is TGCAGTGCTAGAGAAGGGGGACAGGGGTGGTATCAGCCCCAGCATTTT. As protein: CSAREGGQGWYQPQHF.

Only a few counts were recorded for this clonotype. The V gene is TRBV6-5, the J gene TRBJ2-7; no reliable D call. With 0 bases removed from V and 8 bases from J, the gap between germline ends came to 11 bases. The CDR3 is made up of 13 amino acids. Germline CDR1 MNHEY, CDR2 SVGAGI. DNA of the CDR3: TGTGCCAGCAGTTACTCGAGAGATCTACAGCAGTACTTC. This gives the protein CASSYSRDLQQYF.

This clonotype was counted only a few times. This CDR3 is CASSPGTAFSSYEQYF. CDR3 sequence (DNA): TGTGCCAGCAGCCCTGGGACAGCCTTTAGCTCCTACGAGCAGTACTTC. The chain has TRBV4-2 and TRBJ2-7, with 7 bases that match TRBD1. The V and J ends lost 4 bases and 0 bases, in that order; junction bases with no gene match: 9. Germline V gene sequence: CDR1 LGHNA, CDR2 YNFKEQ. The CDR3 consists of 16 residues.

The sample holds a few counts of this clonotype. V is TRBV29-1 and J is TRBJ2-5; D possibly corresponds to TRBD1 (5 bases). The germline gives CDR1 SQVTM, CDR2 ANQGSEA. The CDR3 sequence is 11 residues long. Trimming took off 6 bases at V and 2 bases at J, with 7 bases between the two ends. The CDR3 protein is CSVRQQETQYF. DNA of the CDR3: TGCAGCGTGCGACAGCAAGAGACCCAGTACTTC. Complete variable domain (other parts from reference TRBV29-1 and TRBJ2-5): SAVISQKPSRDICQRGTSLTIQCQVDSQVTMMFWYRQQPGQSLTLIATANQGSEATYESGFVIDKFPISRPNLTFSTLTVSNMSPEDSSIYLCSVRQQETQYFGPGTRLLVL.

This clonotype was seen ten or more times. This rearrangement joins TRBV7-8 to TRBJ2-1; 8 nucleotides match TRBD2. CDR3 size: 16 residues. Germline-derived CDR1 and CDR2 are SGHVS and FQNEAQ. Trimming at V came to 3 bases and at J to 9 bases, leaving 13 bases not matched to a gene. The DNA for the CDR3 is TGTGCCAGCAGCTTCATTACCGGGACTAGAGCTTTTGAGCAGTTCTTC. Encoded protein: CASSFITGTRAFEQFF.

CDR3 amino acids: CATSDPKMPPYNEQFF. The CDR3 bases are TGTGCCACCAGTGACCCCAAGATGCCCCCCTACAATGAGCAGTTCTTC. This sequence joins TRBV24-1 and TRBJ2-1, with D unclear. CDR1 and CDR2 (germline): KGHDR, SFDVKD. CDR3 length: 16 residues. Trimming shortened V by 4 bases and J by 2 bases, and 14 bases separated the two germline ends.

There are a few counts of this clonotype. The rearrangement uses TRBV5-6 and TRBJ2-7, with a possible D match to TRBD1 (6 bases). The CDR3 runs 13 residues. CDR1 is SGHDT, CDR2 YYEEEE, per germline. V was shortened by 5 bases and J by 6 bases, with 15 bases between the two germline ends. The CDR3 DNA is TGTGCCAGCAGGAGAAGGGAAGGGGGCGAGCAGTACTTC. Its translation: CASRRREGGEQYF.